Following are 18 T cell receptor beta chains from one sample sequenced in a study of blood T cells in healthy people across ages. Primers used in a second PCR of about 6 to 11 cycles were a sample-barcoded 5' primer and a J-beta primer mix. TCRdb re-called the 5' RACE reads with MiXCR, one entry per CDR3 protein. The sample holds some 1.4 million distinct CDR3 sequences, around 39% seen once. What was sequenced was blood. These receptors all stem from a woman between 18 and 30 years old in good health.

CDR3 amino acids: CASSEINRGLGGYTF. The CDR3 nucleotides read TGTGCCAGCAGTGAGATAAACAGGGGCCTCGGGGGCTACACCTTC. The chain carries TRBV6-1 and TRBJ1-2, with TRBD1 identical over 7 bases. V trimming: 3 bases; J trimming: 8 bases; junction bases outside the gene matches: 12. The CDR3 is made up of 15 amino acids. The V gene's germline CDR1 is MNHNS and CDR2 SASEGT.

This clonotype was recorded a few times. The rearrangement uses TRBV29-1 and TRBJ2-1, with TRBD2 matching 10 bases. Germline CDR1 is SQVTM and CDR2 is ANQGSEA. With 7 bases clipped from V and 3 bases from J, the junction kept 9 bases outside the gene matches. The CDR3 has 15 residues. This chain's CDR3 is CSADAGLADYNEQFF. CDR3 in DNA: TGCAGCGCCGACGCTGGACTAGCGGACTACAATGAGCAGTTCTTC.

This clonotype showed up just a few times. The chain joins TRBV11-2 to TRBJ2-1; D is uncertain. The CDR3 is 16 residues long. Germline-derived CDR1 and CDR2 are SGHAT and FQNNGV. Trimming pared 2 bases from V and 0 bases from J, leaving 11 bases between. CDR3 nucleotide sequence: TGTGCCAGCAGCTTACTAGTGGGTGCCTCCTACAATGAGCAGTTCTTC. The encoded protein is CASSLLVGASYNEQFF.

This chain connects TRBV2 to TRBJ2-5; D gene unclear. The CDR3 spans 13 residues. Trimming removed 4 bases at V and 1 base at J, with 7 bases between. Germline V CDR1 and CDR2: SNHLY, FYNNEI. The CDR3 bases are TGTGCCAGCAGTGTTTATCTCCAAGAGACCCAGTACTTC. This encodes CASSVYLQETQYF.

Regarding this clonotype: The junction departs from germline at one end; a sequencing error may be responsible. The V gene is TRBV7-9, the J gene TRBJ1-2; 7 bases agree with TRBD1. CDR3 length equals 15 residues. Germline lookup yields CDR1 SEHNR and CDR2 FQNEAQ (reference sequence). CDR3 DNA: TGTGTCAGCAGCTCGGGACAGACACTTAACTATGGCTACACCTTC. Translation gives CVSSSGQTLNYGYTF.

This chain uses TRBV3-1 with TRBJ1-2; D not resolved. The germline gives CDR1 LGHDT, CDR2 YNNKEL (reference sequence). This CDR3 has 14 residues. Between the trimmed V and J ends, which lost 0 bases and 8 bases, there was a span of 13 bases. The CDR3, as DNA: TGTGCCAGCAGCCAAGACCCGTTTTTGGGGGGCTACACCTTC. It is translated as CASSQDPFLGGYTF.

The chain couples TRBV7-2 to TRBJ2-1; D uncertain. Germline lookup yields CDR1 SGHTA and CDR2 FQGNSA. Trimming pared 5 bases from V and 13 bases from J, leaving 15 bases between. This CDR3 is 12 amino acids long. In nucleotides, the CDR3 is TGTGCCAGCAGCGATACACCCCCGACCCAGTTCTTC. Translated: CASSDTPPTQFF.

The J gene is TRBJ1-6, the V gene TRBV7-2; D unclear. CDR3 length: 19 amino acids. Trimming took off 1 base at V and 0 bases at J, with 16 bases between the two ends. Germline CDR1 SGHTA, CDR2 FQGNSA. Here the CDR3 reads CASSLVVSGTSSYNSPLHF. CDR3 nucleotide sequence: TGTGCCAGCAGCTTAGTCGTTTCGGGAACTAGCTCCTATAATTCACCCCTCCACTTT.

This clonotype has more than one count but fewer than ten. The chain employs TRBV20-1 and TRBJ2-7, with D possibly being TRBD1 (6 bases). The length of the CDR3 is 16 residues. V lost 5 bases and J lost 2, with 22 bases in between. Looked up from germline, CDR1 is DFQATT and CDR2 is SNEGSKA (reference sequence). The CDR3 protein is CSASAGQFSEAYEQYF. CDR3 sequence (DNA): TGCAGTGCTTCAGCCGGACAGTTCTCCGAGGCCTACGAGCAGTACTTC.

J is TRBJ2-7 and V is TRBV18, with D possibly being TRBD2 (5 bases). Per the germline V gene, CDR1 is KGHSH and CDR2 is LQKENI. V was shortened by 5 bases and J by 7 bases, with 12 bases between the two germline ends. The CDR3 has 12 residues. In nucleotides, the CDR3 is TGTGCCAGCTCATGGGGAGACGATGAGCAGTACTTC. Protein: CASSWGDDEQYF.

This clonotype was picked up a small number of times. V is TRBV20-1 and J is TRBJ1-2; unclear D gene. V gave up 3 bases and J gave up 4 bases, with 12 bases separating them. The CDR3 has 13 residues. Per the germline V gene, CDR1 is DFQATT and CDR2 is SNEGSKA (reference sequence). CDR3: CSASPSGSYGYTF. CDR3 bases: TGCAGTGCTAGCCCCTCGGGGTCCTATGGCTACACCTTC.

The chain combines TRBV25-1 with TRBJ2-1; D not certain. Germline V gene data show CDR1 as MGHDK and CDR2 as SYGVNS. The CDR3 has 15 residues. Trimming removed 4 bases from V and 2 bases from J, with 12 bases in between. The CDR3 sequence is CASSGGRSTYNEQFF. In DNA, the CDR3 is TGTGCCAGCAGTGGGGGTAGAAGCACCTACAATGAGCAGTTCTTC. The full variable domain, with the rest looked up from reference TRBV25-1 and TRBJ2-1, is EADIYQTPRYLVIGTGKKITLECSQTMGHDKMYWYQQDPGMELHLIHYSYGVNSTEKGDLSSESTVSRIRTEHFPLTLESARPSHTSQYLCASSGGRSTYNEQFFGPGTRLTVL.

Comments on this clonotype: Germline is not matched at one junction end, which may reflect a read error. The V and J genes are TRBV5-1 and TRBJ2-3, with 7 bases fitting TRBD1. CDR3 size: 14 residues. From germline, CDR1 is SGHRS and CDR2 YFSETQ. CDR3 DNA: TGCGCCAACAGCTTGGGGACAGATACAGCTCAAGAGTATTTT. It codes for CANSLGTDTAQEYF.

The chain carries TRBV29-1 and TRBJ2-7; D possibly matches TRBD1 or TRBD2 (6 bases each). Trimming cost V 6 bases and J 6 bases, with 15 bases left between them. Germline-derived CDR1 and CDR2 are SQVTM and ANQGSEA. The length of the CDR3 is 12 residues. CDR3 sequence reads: CSVNRAAGEQYF. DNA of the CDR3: TGCAGCGTAAACAGGGCAGCGGGCGAGCAGTACTTC.

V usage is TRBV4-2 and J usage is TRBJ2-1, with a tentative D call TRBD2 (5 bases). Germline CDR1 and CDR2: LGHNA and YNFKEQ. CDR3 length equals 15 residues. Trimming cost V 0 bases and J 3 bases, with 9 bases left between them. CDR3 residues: CASSQDSAVYNEQFF. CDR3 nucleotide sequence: TGTGCCAGCAGCCAAGATAGCGCGGTCTACAATGAGCAGTTCTTC.

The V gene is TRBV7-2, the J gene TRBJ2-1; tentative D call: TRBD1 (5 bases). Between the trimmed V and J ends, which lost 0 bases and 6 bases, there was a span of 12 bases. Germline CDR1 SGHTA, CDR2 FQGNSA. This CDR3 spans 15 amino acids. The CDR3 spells CASSLAQTGTNEQFF. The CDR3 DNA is TGTGCCAGCAGCTTAGCGCAAACAGGCACCAATGAGCAGTTCTTC.

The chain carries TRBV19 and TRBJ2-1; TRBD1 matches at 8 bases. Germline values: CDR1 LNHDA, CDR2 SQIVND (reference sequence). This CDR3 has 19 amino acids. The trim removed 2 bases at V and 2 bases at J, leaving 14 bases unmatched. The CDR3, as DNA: TGTGCCAGTAGTATAAGGACAGGGATTTATCTCTCAACCTACAATGAGCAGTTCTTC. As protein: CASSIRTGIYLSTYNEQFF.

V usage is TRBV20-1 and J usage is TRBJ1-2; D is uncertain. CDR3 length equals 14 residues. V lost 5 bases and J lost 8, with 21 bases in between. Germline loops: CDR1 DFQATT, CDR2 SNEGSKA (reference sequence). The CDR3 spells CSAGPRPLSEGYTF. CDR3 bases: TGCAGTGCTGGACCCCGACCCCTTAGCGAGGGCTACACCTTC.